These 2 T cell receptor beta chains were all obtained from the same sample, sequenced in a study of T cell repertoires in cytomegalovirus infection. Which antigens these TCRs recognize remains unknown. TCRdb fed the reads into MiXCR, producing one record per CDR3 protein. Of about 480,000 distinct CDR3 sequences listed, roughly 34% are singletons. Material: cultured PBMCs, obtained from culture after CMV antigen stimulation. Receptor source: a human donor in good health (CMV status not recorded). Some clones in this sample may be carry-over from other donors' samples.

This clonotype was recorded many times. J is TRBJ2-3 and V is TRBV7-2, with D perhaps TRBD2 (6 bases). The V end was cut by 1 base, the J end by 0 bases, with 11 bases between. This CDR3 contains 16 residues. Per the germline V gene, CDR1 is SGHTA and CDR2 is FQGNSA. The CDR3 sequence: CASSLDRLGSTDTQYF. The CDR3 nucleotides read TGTGCCAGCAGCTTAGACCGACTAGGGAGCACAGATACGCAGTATTTT.

CDR3 in DNA: TGCGCCAGCAGCCAAGGCTTGCAGGGACGGACCTACGAGCAGTACTTC. This translates into CASSQGLQGRTYEQYF. The chain employs TRBV4-1 and TRBJ2-7, with D perhaps given as TRBD1 or TRBD2 (5 bases each). CDR3 length: 16 amino acids. Trimming removed 1 base from V and 2 bases from J, with 15 bases in between. The V gene's germline CDR1 is MGHRA and CDR2 YSYEKL.